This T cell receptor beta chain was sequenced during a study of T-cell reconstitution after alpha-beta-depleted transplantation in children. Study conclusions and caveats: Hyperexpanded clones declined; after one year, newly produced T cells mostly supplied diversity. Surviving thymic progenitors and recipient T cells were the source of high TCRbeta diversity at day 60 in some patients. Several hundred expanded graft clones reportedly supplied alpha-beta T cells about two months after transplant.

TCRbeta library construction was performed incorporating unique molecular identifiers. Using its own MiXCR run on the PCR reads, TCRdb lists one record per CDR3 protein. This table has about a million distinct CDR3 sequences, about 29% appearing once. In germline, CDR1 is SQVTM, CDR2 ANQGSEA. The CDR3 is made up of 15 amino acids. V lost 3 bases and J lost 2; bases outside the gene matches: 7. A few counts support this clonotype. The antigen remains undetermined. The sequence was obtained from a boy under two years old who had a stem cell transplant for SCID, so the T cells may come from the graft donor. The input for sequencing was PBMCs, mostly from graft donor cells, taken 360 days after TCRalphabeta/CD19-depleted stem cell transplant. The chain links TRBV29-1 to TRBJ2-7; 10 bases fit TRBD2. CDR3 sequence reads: CSVELAGEETYEQYF. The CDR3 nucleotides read TGCAGCGTTGAGCTAGCGGGAGAAGAGACCTACGAGCAGTACTTC.